This T cell receptor (beta chain) was recorded in a study of blood T cell repertoires in COVID-19. J gave up 9 bases and V 7 bases, and 6 bases lay outside the gene matches. This CDR3 is 13 amino acids long. Original methodology: Using reference gene primer amplification, nucleated cell counts were estimated. Data came from immunoSEQ multiplex PCR; TCRdb stores just in-frame clones and leaves some out. V and J calls and clone size are those listed in that table; D and trimming were worked out from the DNA. This table holds under 300,000 clones, 75% to 90% found once. This TCR was sampled from a man in his fifties or sixties with acute or convalescent COVID-19. This chain links TRBV12-3 or TRBV12-4 with TRBJ1-6; 7 bases match TRBD1. Sequencing used peripheral blood. In nucleotides, the CDR3 is TGTGCCAGCAATACGAGACAGGGTTCACCCCTCCACTTT. Its translation: CASNTRQGSPLHF.